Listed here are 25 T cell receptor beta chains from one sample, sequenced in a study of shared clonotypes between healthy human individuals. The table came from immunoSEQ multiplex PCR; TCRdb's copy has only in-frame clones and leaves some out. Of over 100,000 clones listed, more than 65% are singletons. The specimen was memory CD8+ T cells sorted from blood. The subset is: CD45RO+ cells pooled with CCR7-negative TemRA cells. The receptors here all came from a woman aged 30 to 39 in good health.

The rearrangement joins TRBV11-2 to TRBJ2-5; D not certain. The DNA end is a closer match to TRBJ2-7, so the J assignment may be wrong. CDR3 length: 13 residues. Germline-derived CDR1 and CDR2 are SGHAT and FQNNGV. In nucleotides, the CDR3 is TGTGCCAGCAGCTTAGGTCCAAACTACGAGCAGTACTTC. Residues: CASSLGPNYEQYF.

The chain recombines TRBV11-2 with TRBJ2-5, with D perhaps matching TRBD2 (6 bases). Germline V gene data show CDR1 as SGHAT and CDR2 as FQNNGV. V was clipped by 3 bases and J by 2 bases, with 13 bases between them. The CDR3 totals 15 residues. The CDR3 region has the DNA TGTGCCAGCAGCTTTGGAGCGGGCAAACAAGAGACCCAGTACTTC. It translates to CASSFGAGKQETQYF.

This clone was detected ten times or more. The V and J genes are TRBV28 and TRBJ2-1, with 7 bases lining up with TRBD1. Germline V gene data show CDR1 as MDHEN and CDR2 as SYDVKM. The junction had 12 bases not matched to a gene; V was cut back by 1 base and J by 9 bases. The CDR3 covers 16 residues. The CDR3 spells CASSLSPRQGIPEQFF. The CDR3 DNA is TGTGCCAGCAGTTTATCCCCACGACAGGGCATTCCTGAGCAGTTCTTC.

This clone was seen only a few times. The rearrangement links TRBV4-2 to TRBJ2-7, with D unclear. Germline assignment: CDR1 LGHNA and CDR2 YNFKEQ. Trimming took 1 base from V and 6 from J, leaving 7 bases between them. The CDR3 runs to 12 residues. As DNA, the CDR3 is TGTGCCAGCAGCCAAGTTATGTCCGAGCAGTACTTC. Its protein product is CASSQVMSEQYF.

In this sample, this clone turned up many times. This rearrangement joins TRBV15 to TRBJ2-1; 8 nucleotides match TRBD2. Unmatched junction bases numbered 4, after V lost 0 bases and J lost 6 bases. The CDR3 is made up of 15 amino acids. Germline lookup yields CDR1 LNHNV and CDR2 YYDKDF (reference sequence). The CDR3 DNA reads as TGTGCCACCAGCAGAGATAGCGGGGCTTCCAATGAGCAGTTCTTC. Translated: CATSRDSGASNEQFF.

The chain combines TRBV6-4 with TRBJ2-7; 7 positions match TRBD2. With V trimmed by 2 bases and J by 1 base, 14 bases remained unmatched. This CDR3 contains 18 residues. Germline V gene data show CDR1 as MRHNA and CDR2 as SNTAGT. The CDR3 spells CASSDDLPSTSQSYEQYF. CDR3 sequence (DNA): TGTGCCAGCAGTGACGATCTTCCGTCGACTAGCCAGTCCTACGAGCAGTACTTC.

CDR3 region: CASSLGLPGANVLTF. CDR3 DNA sequence: TGTGCCAGCAGCTTAGGGTTACCTGGGGCCAACGTCCTGACTTTC. The chain couples TRBV5-8 to TRBJ2-6; D is ambiguous. Per germline, CDR1 SGHTS and CDR2 YDEGEE. Trimming shortened V by 2 bases and J by 2 bases, and 8 bases separated the two germline ends. The CDR3 consists of 15 residues.

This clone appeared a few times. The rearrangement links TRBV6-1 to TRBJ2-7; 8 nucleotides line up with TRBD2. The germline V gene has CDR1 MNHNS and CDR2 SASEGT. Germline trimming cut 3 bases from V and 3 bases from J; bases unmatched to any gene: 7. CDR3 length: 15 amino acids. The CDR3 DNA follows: TGTGCCAGCAGTGAGGAGACTAGCGAATACTACGAGCAGTACTTC. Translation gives CASSEETSEYYEQYF.

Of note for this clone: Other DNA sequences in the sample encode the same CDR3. The CDR3 coding sequence is TGTGCCAGCAGTTTAAGGGATAGCAATCAGCCCCAGCATTTT. Translating it yields CASSLRDSNQPQHF. The chain has TRBV27 and TRBJ1-5; unclear D gene. Per germline, CDR1 MNHEY and CDR2 SMNVEV (reference sequence). The CDR3 covers 14 residues. V lost 2 bases to trimming and J lost 0 bases, with 5 bases between them.

In DNA, the CDR3 is TGTGCCAGCAGTTTATCGGCTCTACAAGGCTACACCTTC. It yields the protein CASSLSALQGYTF. The chain combines TRBV27 with TRBJ1-2; D is undetermined. This CDR3 spans 13 amino acids. The germline V and J ends were trimmed by 0 bases and 8 bases, with 10 bases remaining between them. CDR1 MNHEY and CDR2 SMNVEV come from the germline V gene (reference sequence).

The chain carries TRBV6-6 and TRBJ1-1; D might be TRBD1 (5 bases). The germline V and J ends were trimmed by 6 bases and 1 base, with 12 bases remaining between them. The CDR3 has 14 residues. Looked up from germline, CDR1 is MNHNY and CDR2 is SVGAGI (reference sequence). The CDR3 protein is CASSASTENTEAFF. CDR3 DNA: TGTGCCAGCAGCGCCTCGACAGAGAACACTGAAGCTTTCTTT.

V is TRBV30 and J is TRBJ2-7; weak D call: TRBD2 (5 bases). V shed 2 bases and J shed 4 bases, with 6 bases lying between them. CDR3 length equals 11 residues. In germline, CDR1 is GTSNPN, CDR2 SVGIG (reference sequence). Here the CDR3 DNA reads TGTGCCTGGAGTCGGGAATACGAGCAGTACTTC. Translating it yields CAWSREYEQYF.

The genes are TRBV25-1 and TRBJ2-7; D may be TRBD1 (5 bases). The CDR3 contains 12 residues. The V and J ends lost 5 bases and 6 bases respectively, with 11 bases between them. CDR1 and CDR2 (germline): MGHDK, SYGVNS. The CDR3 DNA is TGTGCCAGCAGTAAGGGGTTTGGCGAGCAGTACTTC. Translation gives CASSKGFGEQYF.

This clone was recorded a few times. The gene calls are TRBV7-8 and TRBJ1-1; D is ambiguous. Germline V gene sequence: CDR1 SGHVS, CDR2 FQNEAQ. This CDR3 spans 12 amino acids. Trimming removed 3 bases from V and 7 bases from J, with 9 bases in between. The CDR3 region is CASSFTFHEAFF. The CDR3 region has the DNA TGTGCCAGCAGCTTTACCTTTCATGAAGCTTTCTTT.

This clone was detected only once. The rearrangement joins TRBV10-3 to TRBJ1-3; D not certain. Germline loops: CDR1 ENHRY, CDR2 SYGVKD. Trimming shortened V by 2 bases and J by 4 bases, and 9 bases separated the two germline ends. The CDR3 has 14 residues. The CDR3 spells CAISESSTGNTIYF. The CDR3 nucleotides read TGTGCCATCAGTGAGAGCAGTACAGGAAACACCATATATTTT.

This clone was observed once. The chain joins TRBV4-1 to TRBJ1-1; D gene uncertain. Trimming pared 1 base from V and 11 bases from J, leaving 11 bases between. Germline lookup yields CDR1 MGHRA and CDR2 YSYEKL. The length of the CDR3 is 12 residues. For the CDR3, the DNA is TGCGCCAGCAGCCAAGCTTCGATGGGGGCTTTCTTT. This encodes CASSQASMGAFF.

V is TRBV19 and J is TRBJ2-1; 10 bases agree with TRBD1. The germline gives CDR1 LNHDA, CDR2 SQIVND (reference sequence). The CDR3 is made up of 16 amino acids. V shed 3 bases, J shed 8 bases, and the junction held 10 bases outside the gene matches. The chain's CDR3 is CASSIPPGQGSDEQFF. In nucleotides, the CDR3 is TGTGCCAGTAGTATTCCCCCGGGACAGGGGAGCGATGAGCAGTTCTTC.

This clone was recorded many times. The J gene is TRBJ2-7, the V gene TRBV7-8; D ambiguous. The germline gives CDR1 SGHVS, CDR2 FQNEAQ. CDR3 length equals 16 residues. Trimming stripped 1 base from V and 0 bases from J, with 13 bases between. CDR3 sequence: CASSLGMGASSYEQYF. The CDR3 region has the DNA TGTGCCAGCAGCTTAGGAATGGGTGCGAGCTCCTACGAGCAGTACTTC.

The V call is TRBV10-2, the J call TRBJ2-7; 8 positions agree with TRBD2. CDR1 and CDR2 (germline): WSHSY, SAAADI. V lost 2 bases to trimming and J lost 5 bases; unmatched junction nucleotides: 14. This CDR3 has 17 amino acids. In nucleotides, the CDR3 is TGCGCCAGCAGTGAGAGACCTCGAGCGGGAGTAATCCACGAGCAGTACTTC. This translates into CASSERPRAGVIHEQYF.

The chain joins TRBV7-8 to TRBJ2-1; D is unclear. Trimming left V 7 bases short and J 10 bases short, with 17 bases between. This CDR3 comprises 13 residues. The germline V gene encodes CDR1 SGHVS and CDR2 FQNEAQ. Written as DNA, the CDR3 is TGTGCCAGCAACATCCGCCACCTCGGGGAGCAGTTCTTC. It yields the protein CASNIRHLGEQFF.

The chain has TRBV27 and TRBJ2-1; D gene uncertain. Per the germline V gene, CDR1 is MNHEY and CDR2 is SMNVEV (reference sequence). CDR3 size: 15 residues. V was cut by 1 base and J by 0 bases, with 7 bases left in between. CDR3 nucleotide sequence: TGTGCCAGCAGTTTATTCATAAGCTCCTACAATGAGCAGTTCTTC. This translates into CASSLFISSYNEQFF.

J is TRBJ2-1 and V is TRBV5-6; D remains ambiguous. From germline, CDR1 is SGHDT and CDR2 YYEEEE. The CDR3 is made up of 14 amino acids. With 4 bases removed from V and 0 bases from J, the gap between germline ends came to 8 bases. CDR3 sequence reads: CASSPVGSYNEQFF. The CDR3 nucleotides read TGTGCCAGCAGCCCAGTGGGCTCCTACAATGAGCAGTTCTTC.

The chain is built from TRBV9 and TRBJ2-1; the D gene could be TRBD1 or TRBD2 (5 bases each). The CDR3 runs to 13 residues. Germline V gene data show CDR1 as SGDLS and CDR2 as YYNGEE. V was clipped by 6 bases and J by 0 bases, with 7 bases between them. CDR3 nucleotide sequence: TGTGCCAGCAAGGGGAGCTCCTACAATGAGCAGTTCTTC. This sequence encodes CASKGSSYNEQFF. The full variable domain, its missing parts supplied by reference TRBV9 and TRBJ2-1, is DSGVTQTPKHLITATGQRVTLRCSPRSGDLSVYWYQQSLDQGLQFLIQYYNGEERAKGNILERFSAQQFPDLHSELNLSSLELGDSALYFCASKGSSYNEQFFGPGTRLTVL.

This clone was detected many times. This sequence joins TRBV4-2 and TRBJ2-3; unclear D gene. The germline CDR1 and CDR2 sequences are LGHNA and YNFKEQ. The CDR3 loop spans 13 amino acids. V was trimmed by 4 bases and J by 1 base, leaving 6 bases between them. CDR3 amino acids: CASSPPGTDTQYF. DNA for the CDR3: TGTGCCAGCAGCCCCCCCGGCACAGATACGCAGTATTTT.

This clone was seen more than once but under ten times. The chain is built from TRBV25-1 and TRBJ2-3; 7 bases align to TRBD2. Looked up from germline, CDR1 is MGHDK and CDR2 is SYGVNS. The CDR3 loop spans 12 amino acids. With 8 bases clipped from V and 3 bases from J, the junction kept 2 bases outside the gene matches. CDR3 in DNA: TGTGCCAGCGGGGGAGGGACAGATACGCAGTATTTT. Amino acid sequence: CASGGGTDTQYF.